The entry below gives a single TCR beta chain sequence along with its context. Its antigen has not been determined. No much larger clonotype is one base removed from it; base qualities were not supplied. Inclusive of the bounding cysteine and phenylalanine, the CDR3 is 13 residues long. Of the read, only the CDR3 DNA is kept; its 39 bases are in frame from base 1. In the germline V gene (reference sequence), CDR1 corresponds to DFQATT and CDR2 to SNEGSKA. V loses 6 bases of germline sequence and J loses 4 bases, and the interval between the two ends is 10 bases. To prepare the library, PCR was applied. TCRdb shows the sequencer as Illumina MiSeq. Synthesis of cDNA relied on SMARTScribe reverse transcriptase together with a 5' template-switch oligo that added a universal priming site. The template-switch oligo carried a 12-nucleotide random unique molecular identifier (UMI) that tagged each cDNA molecule. During reverse transcription, TCRbeta transcripts were targeted by chain-specific reverse primers. Uracil DNA glycosylase treatment was used to remove residual template-switch adapters, and a Qiagen MinElute kit was used to purify the cDNA. For the first PCR, KAPA HiFi HotStart ReadyMix was used for around 25 cycles, with amplification split across four 50 ul reactions containing step-out primers. Before any further amplification, the products of the first-round PCR were gel-purified. Illumina Nextera adapters were attached in a second approximately 8-cycle PCR, after which libraries were purified and pooled. A 50-nucleotide 5' read captured the UMI barcode for each TCRbeta molecule. Per the original workflow: Using the MIGEC toolkit, reads were grouped by UMI into consensus reads. Final reads were produced by merging forward and reverse consensus reads with PEAR. Identical UMI-sequence pairs shared across libraries were treated as cross-sample contamination and removed by a custom decontamination script. V(D)J assignment and CDR3 extraction were performed with MIGMAP, a wrapper around IgBLAST. A TCR clonotype was defined as sharing the same V gene, J gene and CDR3 amino acid sequence, and CDR1 and CDR2 were not sequenced. TCRdb itself trimmed the public reads at Q25 with fastp, ran MiXCR and retained productive beta chains. Every CDR3 protein is listed once, alongside the most common genes and DNA of its rows. The V and J calls were not made by the authors but by TCRdb's processing. Here the sample has a few thousand distinct CDR3 sequences; under 70% occur a single time. Of the sample, 20% to 30% is held by the ten largest clones.

The data stem from a study of robustness of blood B and T cell sequencing (dated by TCRdb to 2016 to 2018). With respect to the entire study: The goal of the study was to figure out the amount of peripheral blood required to reliably characterize the TCRbeta and IgG repertoires of an individual. In each of the roughly 9 independently drawn blood samples, both the TCRbeta and the IgG repertoires were quantified. For technical replicates, two replicate TCRbeta cDNA libraries were prepared from one shared RNA pool that came from a single 10 ml draw. Summary of the overall study and its limitations: Across technical replicate libraries, 85% to 95% of the top 10,000 TCRbeta clonotypes in one library were also found in the other. TCRbeta rarefaction curves did not fully plateau, suggesting under-sequencing or many low-abundance clonotypes. One pair of TCRbeta libraries showed evidence of cross-contamination, likely from batch processing; the shared UMI-sequence pairs were removed. Because EDTA tubes had to be fractionated immediately, the use of EDTA tubes in multi-site collections was limited. The 1,000 most abundant TCRbeta clonotypes from the pooled draws were found in every single 10 ml sample. Coverage of the top 10,000 TCRbeta clonotypes approached saturation when 3 or 4 tubes (30-40 ml blood) were combined. No improvement in the overlap of rare TCRbeta clonotypes was observed when tubes were pooled, implying that much larger blood volumes would be needed for rare TCRbeta clonotypes to be captured.

TCRbeta repertoires were measured from mRNA instead of genomic DNA, an approach that captures expressed receptors. Without any cell sorting, leukocytes from the buffy coat were collected into Trizol, and RNA was extracted using the Direct-zol RNA MiniPrep Plus kit. EDTA blood tubes were centrifuged immediately at 4°C to separate plasma, buffy coat and red blood cells. This sequence uses TRBV20-1 and TRBJ1-6, with a weak D call of TRBD1 (6 bases match). The material sequenced was peripheral blood. The sequence derives from a human donor in good health. This receptor carries the CDR3 CSAEGGYNSPLHF. The DNA sequence is as follows: TGCAGTGCCGAGGGGGGTTATAATTCACCCCTCCACTTT.